The rows below give T cell receptor beta chains drawn from one sample of a study of blood T cell repertoires in COVID-19. Generated by immunoSEQ multiplex PCR, the TCRdb table keeps only in-frame clones and is missing some. The sample records tens of thousands of clones, more than 80% being singletons. Sequenced input: peripheral blood. Receptor source: a man aged 60-69 years with acute or convalescent COVID-19. Each CDR3 is given with its conserved first and last residue. D genes are given only for firm matches. The size field is filled for only some rows; it gives once, few, many or a size class.

D	size	V	J	CDR3	DNA
TRBD2	.	TRBV6-5	TRBJ2-7	CASSYGLAENEQYF	TGTGCCAGCAGTTACGGACTAGCGGAGAACGAGCAGTACTTC
.	.	TRBV12-3/TRBV12-4	TRBJ1-2	CASSFGGHYGYTF	TGTGCCAGCAGTTTTGGTGGGCATTATGGCTACACCTTC
TRBD1	.	TRBV28	TRBJ2-7	CATHPRGRISYEQYF	TGTGCCACCCATCCCAGGGGGCGGATCTCCTACGAGCAGTACTTC
TRBD2	.	TRBV4-1	TRBJ2-1	CASSQETSGRVIRGNEQFF	TGCGCCAGCAGCCAAGAGACTAGCGGGAGGGTTATAAGGGGGAATGAGCAGTTCTTC
TRBD1	.	TRBV2	TRBJ2-7	CASSYPRDRSSPTYEQYF	TGTGCCAGCAGCTATCCACGGGACAGGTCTTCTCCGACCTACGAGCAGTACTTC
.	once	TRBV7-9	TRBJ1-1	CASSAGTRHTEAFF	TGTGCCAGCAGCGCGGGGACCCGGCACACTGAAGCTTTCTTT
.	.	TRBV29-1	TRBJ2-7	CSVVLALTYEQYF	TGCAGCGTTGTTTTAGCGTTGACCTACGAGCAGTACTTC
.	.	TRBV9	TRBJ2-7	CASSVGLERLQYEQYF	TGTGCCAGCAGCGTAGGACTAGAACGTCTCCAGTACGAGCAGTACTTC
TRBD1	once	TRBV30	TRBJ1-2	CAWRMDRGVYGYTF	TGTGCCTGGAGAATGGACAGGGGGGTTTATGGCTACACCTTC
.	.	TRBV29-1	TRBJ1-2	CSVLVDSLNYGYTF	TGCAGCGTTTTGGTGGACAGCTTGAACTATGGCTACACCTTC
TRBD2	.	TRBV4-3	TRBJ2-3	CASSQERGLAGGMGTDTQYF	TGCGCCAGCAGCCAAGAACGTGGACTAGCGGGAGGGATGGGCACAGATACGCAGTATTTT
.	.	TRBV5-1	TRBJ1-1	CASSFPTDRNTEAFF	TGCGCCAGCAGCTTTCCCACGGACAGGAACACTGAAGCTTTCTTT
.	.	TRBV6-5	TRBJ1-5	CASLIASNQPQHF	TGTGCCAGCTTGATAGCGAGCAATCAGCCCCAGCATTTT
.	.	TRBV19	TRBJ1-1	CASSGDTSNTEAFF	TGTGCCAGTAGTGGGGACACTTCGAACACTGAAGCTTTCTTT
.	.	TRBV7-3	TRBJ1-2	CASSSGAGSPRGYTF	TGTGCCAGCAGCTCAGGGGCGGGCAGTCCCCGTGGCTACACCTTC
TRBD1	.	TRBV11-2	TRBJ2-5	CASSLGVWTGQETQYF	TGTGCCAGCAGCTTAGGGGTGTGGACAGGCCAAGAGACCCAGTACTTC
.	.	TRBV9	TRBJ2-3	CASSFRDQRGTDTQYF	TGTGCCAGCAGCTTCAGGGATCAGCGCGGCACAGATACGCAGTATTTT
.	.	TRBV30	TRBJ2-1	CAWSPGRQGEYNEQFF	TGTGCCTGGAGCCCAGGGCGGCAGGGTGAATACAATGAGCAGTTCTTC
.	.	TRBV11-2	TRBJ2-5	CASSSGVRRETQYF	TGTGCCAGCAGCTCGGGGGTCAGGCGAGAGACCCAGTACTTC
TRBD2	.	TRBV4-3	TRBJ2-5	CASSQEGSGEETQYF	TGCGCCAGCAGCCAAGAAGGTAGCGGGGAAGAGACCCAGTACTTC
.	.	TRBV7-8	TRBJ1-2	CASSLEDRLWYGYTF	TGTGCCAGCAGCTTGGAGGACCGCCTATGGTATGGCTACACCTTC
.	.	TRBV2	TRBJ1-6	CASRPQVDNSPLHF	TGTGCCAGCAGGCCACAGGTTGATAATTCACCCCTCCACTTT
.	.	TRBV27	TRBJ2-1	CASSWGESSGAYNEQFF	TGTGCCAGCAGTTGGGGCGAAAGTAGCGGAGCATACAATGAGCAGTTCTTC
TRBD1	.	TRBV25-1	TRBJ1-3	CASSEYKQGAENTIYF	TGTGCCAGCAGTGAATATAAACAGGGGGCGGAAAACACCATATATTTT
TRBD2	.	TRBV5-4	TRBJ2-1	CASSPQTSGRDEQFF	TGTGCCAGCAGCCCGCAGACTAGCGGGAGGGATGAGCAGTTCTTC
.	.	TRBV29-1	TRBJ1-1	CSASSRNTEAFF	TGCAGCGCTAGCTCACGGAACACTGAAGCTTTCTTT
.	.	TRBV4-2	TRBJ1-6	CASSQESSADNNSPLHF	TGTGCCAGCAGCCAAGAGTCGTCAGCAGACAATAATTCACCCCTCCACTTT
.	.	TRBV11-3	TRBJ1-3	CASTLRGGSGNTIYF	TGTGCCAGCACCCTACGGGGAGGGTCTGGAAACACCATATATTTT
TRBD2	.	TRBV10-3	TRBJ2-3	CAISEPTSGSTDTQYF	TGTGCCATCAGTGAGCCCACTAGCGGAAGCACAGATACGCAGTATTTT
TRBD1	.	TRBV4-2	TRBJ1-2	CASSREQGVYGYTF	TGTGCCAGCAGCAGAGAACAGGGGGTGTATGGCTACACCTTC
.	.	TRBV13	TRBJ1-4	CASSSTGQGIREKLFF	TGTGCCAGCAGCTCAACGGGGCAGGGGATCCGCGAAAAACTGTTTTTT
TRBD1	medium-sized	TRBV6-6	TRBJ2-6	CASSSQGATGANVLTF	TGTGCCAGCAGTTCCCAGGGGGCAACTGGGGCCAACGTCCTGACTTTC
TRBD1	.	TRBV25-1	TRBJ1-3	CASSESTGSAQNTIYF	TGTGCCAGCAGTGAATCGACAGGGTCGGCCCAAAACACCATATATTTT
.	.	TRBV27	TRBJ2-5	CASSPTGLFERELSGTQYF	TGTGCCAGCAGCCCGACAGGGCTTTTCGAGCGGGAGCTCTCCGGGACCCAGTACTTC
.	.	TRBV5-1	TRBJ1-1	CASSLVGGSTEAFF	TGCGCCAGCAGCTTGGTGGGTGGGAGCACTGAAGCTTTCTTT
TRBD1	.	TRBV29-1	TRBJ2-1	CSATGQGANNEQFF	TGCAGCGCTACGGGACAGGGGGCAAACAATGAGCAGTTCTTC
.	.	TRBV7-8	TRBJ1-4	CASSLGAGTNEKLFF	TGTGCCAGCAGCTTAGGCGCGGGAACTAATGAAAAACTGTTTTTT
.	.	TRBV11-2	TRBJ1-2	CASSHGQINYGYTF	TGTGCCAGCAGCCACGGACAGATTAACTATGGCTACACCTTC
.	few	TRBV28	TRBJ1-1	CASSFKYSVSRPPQFTEAFF	TGTGCCAGCAGTTTTAAGTATTCGGTGTCCAGACCCCCACAGTTCACTGAAGCTTTCTTT
TRBD2	.	TRBV27	TRBJ2-2	CASRIAGGTGELFF	TGTGCCAGCAGAATAGCGGGAGGGACCGGGGAGCTGTTTTTT